The T cell receptor beta chain under discussion was sequenced for a study of OX40 agonist ivuxolimab in advanced cancers. Across the study: The diagnoses of dose-escalation patients were hepatocellular carcinoma, melanoma, renal cell or head and neck cancer. Study-wide results and caveats: Expansion of clones was among the lowest in partial responders at 0.1-3.0 mg/kg. CD8+ T cells showed, on average, more clonal expansion than CD4+ cells.

Some clones are missing from TCRdb's copy, which holds only in-frame ones; the method was immunoSEQ multiplex PCR. This sample has tens of thousands of clones; about nine tenths occur once, and the top ten carry roughly 1.2%. Notes on this clone: Antigen: not known.

The CDR3 spans 14 residues. V was pared by 3 bases and J by 7 bases, with 15 bases between. The germline gives CDR1 SGHDN, CDR2 FVKESK. The V call is TRBV14, the J call TRBJ1-2, with a tentative D call TRBD1 (5 bases). The source was CD4+ or CD8+ T cells sorted from blood, collected in a trial of the OX40 agonist ivuxolimab. The sequence was obtained from an adult with an advanced solid tumor such as melanoma, head and neck, liver or kidney cancer. The DNA of the CDR3 is TGTGCCAGCAGCCAGGGGACCGCCCTAGGTGGCTACACCTTC. It translates to CASSQGTALGGYTF.